This passage covers 10 T cell receptor beta chains from one sample sequenced in a study of regulatory T cells in long-lasting Graves disease. Building of the TCR beta libraries involved iRepertoire HTBI primers and Arm-PCR of CDR3 regions. From the multiplex PCR reads, TCRdb called clonotypes with MiXCR, one entry per CDR3 protein. The sample lists roughly 530,000 distinct CDR3 sequences, about 16% occurring once. Time point here: newly diagnosed GD, antithyroid drugs for less than 3 months. Extracted PBMC RNA gave rise to the TCR library. These data also formed part of another study, on T cells in Graves' hyperthyroidism and ophthalmopathy.

Source: peripheral blood mononuclear cells (PBMCs), taken at new diagnosis, from a patient treated with antithyroid drugs. The receptor set was obtained from a woman aged 35-60 years with Graves disease.

Ten or more counts support this clonotype. V usage is TRBV7-9 and J usage is TRBJ2-5; D is possibly TRBD2 (5 bases). The CDR3 has 14 amino acids. The V gene lost 6 bases and the J gene lost 2 bases, with 13 bases spanning the gap. Germline CDR1 SEHNR, CDR2 FQNEAQ (reference sequence). The CDR3 loop is CASSLVQRQETQYF. CDR3 DNA sequence: TGTGCCAGCAGTTTGGTCCAGCGGCAAGAGACCCAGTACTTC.

There are many counts of this clonotype. This chain links TRBV6-2 or TRBV6-3 with TRBJ2-1; D unresolved. The CDR3 runs to 13 residues. Germline-derived CDR1 and CDR2 are MNHEY and SVGEGT. Trimming took 5 bases from V and 4 from J, leaving 9 bases between them. The CDR3 DNA sequence: TGTGCCAGCAGTGAATTGCGTTACAATGAGCAGTTCTTC. Encoded protein: CASSELRYNEQFF.

This clonotype was observed a few times. The CDR3 protein is CASSSGPLFGQYF. The CDR3 nucleotides read TGTGCCAGCAGCTCCGGGCCCCTGTTCGGGCAGTACTTC. The chain links TRBV7-9 to TRBJ2-7; D is uncertain. Trimming removed 4 bases from V and 9 bases from J, with 16 bases in between. The CDR3 loop spans 13 amino acids. Germline CDR1 is SEHNR and CDR2 is FQNEAQ (reference sequence).

The table lists this clonotype with many counts. The chain uses TRBV3-1 and TRBJ2-7, with D uncertain. This CDR3 is 15 amino acids long. The V end was cut by 0 bases, the J end by 2 bases, with 11 bases between. Germline assignment: CDR1 LGHDT and CDR2 YNNKEL (reference sequence). The CDR3 is CASSQEPSGPYEQYF. The CDR3 DNA is TGTGCCAGCAGCCAAGAACCCTCCGGGCCCTACGAGCAGTACTTC.

The CDR3 sequence: CASSPCKDRGLFYEQYF. The CDR3 coding sequence is TGTGCCAGCAGCCCCTGTAAGGACAGGGGGCTTTTCTACGAGCAGTACTTC. This chain uses TRBV11-3 with TRBJ2-7; 11 nucleotides agree with TRBD1. This CDR3 spans 17 amino acids. After removal of 5 bases from V and 3 bases from J, the junction contained 12 bases not matched to a gene. Germline V gives CDR1 SGHNT, CDR2 YENEEA.

Ten or more counts support this clonotype. The V and J genes are TRBV12-3 or TRBV12-4 and TRBJ1-2; weak D call: TRBD1 (6 bases). Trimming removed 6 bases from V and 1 base from J, with 9 bases in between. CDR3 length equals 13 residues. DNA for the CDR3: TGTGCCAGCAGGGACAGACTTAACTATGGCTACACCTTC. Protein sequence: CASRDRLNYGYTF.

There are many counts of this clonotype. V usage is TRBV2 and J usage is TRBJ1-1, with TRBD1 matching over 9 bases. The J segment lost 5 bases and the V segment lost 2 bases, leaving 3 bases of the junction unmatched. The CDR3 is 14 residues long. Germline-derived CDR1 and CDR2 are SNHLY and FYNNEI. CDR3 residues: CASSETGGWTEAFF. The CDR3 bases are TGTGCCAGCAGTGAAACAGGGGGCTGGACTGAAGCTTTCTTT.

This chain links TRBV5-1 with TRBJ2-7, with D unresolved. This CDR3 contains 14 residues. Germline V gene lookup returns CDR1 SGHRS and CDR2 YFSETQ. V dropped 0 bases and J dropped 3 bases, with 10 bases sitting between them. This CDR3 is CASSLEIRSYEQYF. The CDR3 DNA is TGCGCCAGCAGCTTGGAAATCCGGAGCTACGAGCAGTACTTC.

In this sample, this clonotype turned up many times. This chain connects TRBV2 to TRBJ2-3; unclear D gene. The CDR3 extends over 13 amino acids. Germline CDR1 SNHLY, CDR2 FYNNEI. Trimming took 8 bases from V and 3 from J, leaving 12 bases between them. The CDR3 reads CASVDSSTDTQYF. The CDR3 bases are TGTGCCAGCGTTGACTCTTCGACAGATACGCAGTATTTT.

Many counts were recorded for this clonotype. The V call is TRBV20-1, the J call TRBJ2-7; possibly TRBD2 for D (6 bases). Germline V CDR1 and CDR2: DFQATT, SNEGSKA (reference sequence). With 1 base removed from V and 4 bases from J, the gap between germline ends came to 14 bases. The CDR3 consists of 14 residues. The CDR3 loop reads CSARVGGSDYEQYF. CDR3 nucleotides: TGCAGTGCTAGAGTTGGAGGGAGTGATTACGAGCAGTACTTC.